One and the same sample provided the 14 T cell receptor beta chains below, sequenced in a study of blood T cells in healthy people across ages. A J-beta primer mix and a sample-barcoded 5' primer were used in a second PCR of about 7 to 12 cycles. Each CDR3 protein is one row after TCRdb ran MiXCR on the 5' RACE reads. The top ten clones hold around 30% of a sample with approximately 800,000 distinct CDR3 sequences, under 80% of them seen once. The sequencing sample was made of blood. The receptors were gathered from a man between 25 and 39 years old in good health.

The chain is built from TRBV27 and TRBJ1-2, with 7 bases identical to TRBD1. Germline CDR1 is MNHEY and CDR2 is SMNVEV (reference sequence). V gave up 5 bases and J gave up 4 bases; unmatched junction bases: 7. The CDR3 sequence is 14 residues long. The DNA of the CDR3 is TGTGCCAGCAGTGCAGGGACAGTAACCTATGGCTACACCTTC. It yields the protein CASSAGTVTYGYTF.

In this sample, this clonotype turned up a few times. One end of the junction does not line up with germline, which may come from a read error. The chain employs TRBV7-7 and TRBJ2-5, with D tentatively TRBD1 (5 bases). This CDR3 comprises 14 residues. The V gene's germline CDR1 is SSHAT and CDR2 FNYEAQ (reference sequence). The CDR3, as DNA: TGTGCTAGCAGCCTCTTGGGGCAGCAAGAGACCCAGTACTTC. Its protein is CASSLLGQQETQYF.

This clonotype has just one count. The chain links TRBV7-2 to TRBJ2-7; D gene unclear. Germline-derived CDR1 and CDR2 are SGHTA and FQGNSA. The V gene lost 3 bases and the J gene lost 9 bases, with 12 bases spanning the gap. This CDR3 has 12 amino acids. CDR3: CASSFSLSGQYF. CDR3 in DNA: TGTGCCAGCAGCTTCTCCCTATCCGGGCAGTACTTC.

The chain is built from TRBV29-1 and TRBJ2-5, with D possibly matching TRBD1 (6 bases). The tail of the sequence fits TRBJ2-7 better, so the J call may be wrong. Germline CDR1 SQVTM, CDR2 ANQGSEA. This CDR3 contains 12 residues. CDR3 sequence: CSAKQGVYEQYF. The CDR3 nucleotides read TGCAGCGCAAAACAGGGAGTCTACGAGCAGTACTTC.

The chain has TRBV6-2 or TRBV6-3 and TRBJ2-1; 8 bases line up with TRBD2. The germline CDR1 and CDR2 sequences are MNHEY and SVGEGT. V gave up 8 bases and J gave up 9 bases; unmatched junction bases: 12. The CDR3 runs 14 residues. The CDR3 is CASGETSAGTEQFF. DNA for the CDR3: TGTGCCAGCGGGGAGACTAGCGCGGGGACTGAGCAGTTCTTC.

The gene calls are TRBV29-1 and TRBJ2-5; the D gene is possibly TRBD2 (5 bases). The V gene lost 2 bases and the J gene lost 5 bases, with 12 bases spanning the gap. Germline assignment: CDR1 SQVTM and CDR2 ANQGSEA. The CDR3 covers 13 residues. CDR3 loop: CSVEQLERETQYF. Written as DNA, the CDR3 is TGCAGCGTTGAACAACTAGAGCGGGAGACCCAGTACTTC.

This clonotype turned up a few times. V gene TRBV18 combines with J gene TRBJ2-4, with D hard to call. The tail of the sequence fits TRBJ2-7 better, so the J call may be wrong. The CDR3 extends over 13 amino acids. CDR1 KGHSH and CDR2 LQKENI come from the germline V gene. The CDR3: CASSPVRTYEQYF. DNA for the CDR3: TGTGCCAGCTCACCAGTCAGGACCTACGAGCAGTACTTC.

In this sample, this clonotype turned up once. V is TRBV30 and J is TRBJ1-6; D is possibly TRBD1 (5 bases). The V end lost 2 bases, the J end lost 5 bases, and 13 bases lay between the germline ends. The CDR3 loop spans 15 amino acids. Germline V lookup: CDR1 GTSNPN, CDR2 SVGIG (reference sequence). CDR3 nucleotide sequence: TGTGCCTGGAGTAGGGGTAGGACCAATAATTCACCCCTCCACTTT. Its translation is CAWSRGRTNNSPLHF.

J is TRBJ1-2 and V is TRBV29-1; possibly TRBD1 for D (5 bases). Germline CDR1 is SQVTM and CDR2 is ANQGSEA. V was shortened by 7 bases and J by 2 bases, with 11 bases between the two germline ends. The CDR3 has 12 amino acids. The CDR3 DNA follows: TGCAGCGCCAGGGTGATCAACTATGGCTACACCTTC. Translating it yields CSARVINYGYTF.

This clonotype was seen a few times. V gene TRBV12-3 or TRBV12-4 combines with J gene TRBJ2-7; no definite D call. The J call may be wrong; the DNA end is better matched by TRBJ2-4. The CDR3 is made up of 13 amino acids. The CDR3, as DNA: TGTGCCAGCAGTTTAAGTCCCGGTAACATTCAGTACTTC. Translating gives CASSLSPGNIQYF.

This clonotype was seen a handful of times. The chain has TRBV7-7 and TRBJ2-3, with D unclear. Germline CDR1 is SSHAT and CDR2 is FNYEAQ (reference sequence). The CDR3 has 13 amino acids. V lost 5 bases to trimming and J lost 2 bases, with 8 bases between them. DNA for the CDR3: TGTGCCAGCAGCGGGAAGTTCACAGATACGCAGTATTTT. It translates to CASSGKFTDTQYF. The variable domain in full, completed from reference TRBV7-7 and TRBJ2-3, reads GAGVSQSPRYKVTKRGQDVTLRCDPISSHATLYWYQQALGQGPEFLTYFNYEAQPDKSGLPSDRFSAERPEGSISTLTIQRTEQRDSAMYRCASSGKFTDTQYFGPGTRLTVL.

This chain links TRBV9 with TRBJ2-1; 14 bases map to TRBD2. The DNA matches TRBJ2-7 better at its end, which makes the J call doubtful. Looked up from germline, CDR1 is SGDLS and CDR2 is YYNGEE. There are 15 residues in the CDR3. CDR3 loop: CASSPGTSGGLEQYF. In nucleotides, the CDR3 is TGTGCCAGCAGCCCAGGGACTAGCGGGGGATTAGAGCAGTACTTC.

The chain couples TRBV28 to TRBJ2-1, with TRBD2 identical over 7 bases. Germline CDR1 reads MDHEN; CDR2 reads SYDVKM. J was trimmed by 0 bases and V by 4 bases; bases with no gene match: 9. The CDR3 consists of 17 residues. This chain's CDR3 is CASSSPAGVISYNEQFF. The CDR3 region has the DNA TGTGCCAGCAGTTCACCTGCGGGGGTGATCTCCTACAATGAGCAGTTCTTC.

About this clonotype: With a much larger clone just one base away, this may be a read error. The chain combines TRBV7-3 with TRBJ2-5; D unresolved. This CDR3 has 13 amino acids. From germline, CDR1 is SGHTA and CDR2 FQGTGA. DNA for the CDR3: TGTGCCAGCAGCTTAGCCAGGCAAGAGACCCTGTACTTC. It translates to CASSLARQETLYF.